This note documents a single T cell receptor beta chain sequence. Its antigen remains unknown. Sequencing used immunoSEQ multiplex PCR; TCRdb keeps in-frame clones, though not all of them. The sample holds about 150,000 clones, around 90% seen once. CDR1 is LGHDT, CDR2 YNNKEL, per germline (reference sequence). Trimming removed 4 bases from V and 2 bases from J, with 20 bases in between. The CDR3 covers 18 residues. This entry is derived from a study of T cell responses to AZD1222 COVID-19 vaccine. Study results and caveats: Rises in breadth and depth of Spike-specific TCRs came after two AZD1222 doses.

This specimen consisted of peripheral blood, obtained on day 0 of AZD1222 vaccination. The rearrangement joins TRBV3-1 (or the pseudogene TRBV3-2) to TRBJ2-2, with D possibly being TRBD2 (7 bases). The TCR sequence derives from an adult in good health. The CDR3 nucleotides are TGTGCCAGCAGCCTCTCACGAGCCGCGGGGGCCAACACCGGGGAGCTGTTTTTT. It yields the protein CASSLSRAAGANTGELFF.